This TCR beta chain was captured in a study of CXCR3-negative and CXCR3-positive naive CD8 T cells. The study, taken as a whole, reports: Surface CD5 was comparable between naive subsets; TCR strength was inferred from TRB CDR3 properties. Cryopreservation partially decreased CXCR3 expression, and most assays used fresh PBMCs.

On this clonotype itself: Its target is not known.

5' RACE that incorporated UMI labels was used to prepare the TRB cDNA libraries. Reanalyzing the 5' RACE reads, TCRdb keeps one entry per CDR3 protein, without DNA. The sample features fewer than 95,000 distinct CDR3 sequences, with 1.7% in its top ten. The receptor comes from a human donor in good health. Some clones in this sample may be carry-over from other donors' samples. Sequenced sample: naive CXCR3- CD8+ T cells from blood. Subset indicated: CD45RO-CCR7+CD27+CD95- naive CD8+ T cells lacking CXCR3 (TNR3-).

CDR3 residues: CASSLLGSTYEQYF. This sequence joins TRBV7-2 and TRBJ2-7. The V gene's germline CDR1 is SGHTA and CDR2 FQGNSA. The CDR3 consists of 14 residues.